The T cell receptor beta chain described here comes from a study of OX40 agonist ivuxolimab in advanced cancers. Losses at the gene ends were 5 bases for V and 4 bases for J; bases not matched to a gene: 10. CDR3 length: 15 amino acids. Germline CDR1 and CDR2: SGHAT and FQNNGV. Using immunoSEQ multiplex PCR, the repertoire was profiled, and TCRdb retains in-frame clones only, with some absent. The sample has more than 15,000 clones, roughly 87% seen once; the top ten hold approximately 24%. The sequence derives from an adult with an advanced solid tumor such as melanoma, head and neck, liver or kidney cancer. The chain is built from TRBV11-2 and TRBJ1-2; 7 bases are shared with TRBD1. The specimen comprised CD4+ or CD8+ T cells sorted from blood, sampled in a trial of the OX40 agonist ivuxolimab. This CDR3 reads CASSPRSTGSYGYTF. As DNA, the CDR3 is TGTGCCAGCAGCCCACGATCGACAGGGAGCTATGGCTACACCTTC. Full variable domain (rest looked up from reference TRBV11-2 and TRBJ1-2): EAGVAQSPRYKIIEKRQSVAFWCNPISGHATLYWYQQILGQGPKLLIQFQNNGVVDDSQLPKDRFSAERLKGVDSTLKIQPAKLEDSAVYLCASSPRSTGSYGYTFGSGTRLTVV.